This entry features one T cell receptor (beta chain) sequence. No antigen is known for it. The record originates from a study of cytomegalovirus exposure and HLA in healthy donors. Germline V gene sequence: CDR1 LNHDA, CDR2 SQIVND (reference sequence). The CDR3 covers 15 residues. Losses at the gene ends were 3 bases for V and 6 bases for J; bases not matched to a gene: 9. General observations from the study: Another analysis was done later, and it associated 17,000 or so TCR beta sequences with HLA alleles at 0.05 false discovery rate.

Vbeta (60) and Jbeta (13) primers were used in the PCR. Sequenced by immunoSEQ multiplex PCR; TCRdb stores in-frame clones only, minus some. The data hold about 210,000 clones, with 65% to 85% observed a single time. The receptor was isolated from a man aged 30 to 39 in good health and CMV-seronegative. This sequence joins TRBV19 and TRBJ2-7; 9 bases align to TRBD2. Material for sequencing was PBMCs. The CDR3 region has the DNA TGTGCCAGTAGTATTGATGGGACTAGCTCTGCCGAGCAGTACTTC. This translates into CASSIDGTSSAEQYF.